This TCR beta chain was identified in a study of post-analysis software for immune sequencing data. This CDR3 spans 13 amino acids. Germline CDR1 is SEHNR and CDR2 is FQNEAQ (reference sequence). V was cut by 0 bases and J by 5 bases, with 5 bases left in between. The TCR beta cDNA libraries contained unique molecular identifiers. Using its own MiXCR run on the PCR reads, TCRdb lists one record per CDR3 protein. The repertoire holds roughly 700,000 distinct CDR3 sequences, 30% seen once, with approximately 0.6% in the top ten. Study-wide results and caveats: TRBV5-6, TRBV5-1 and TRBV20-1 belonged to a set of a handful of TRBV segments that were more frequent in patients than controls.

Regarding this clonotype: Antigen unknown.

This sequence was found in a girl aged 5-17 years with multiple sclerosis. The specimen was blood. This chain links TRBV7-9 with TRBJ2-1; D is ambiguous. CDR3 sequence (DNA): TGTGCCAGCAGCTTAGCGCACGACAATGAGCAGTTCTTC. Translating gives CASSLAHDNEQFF.